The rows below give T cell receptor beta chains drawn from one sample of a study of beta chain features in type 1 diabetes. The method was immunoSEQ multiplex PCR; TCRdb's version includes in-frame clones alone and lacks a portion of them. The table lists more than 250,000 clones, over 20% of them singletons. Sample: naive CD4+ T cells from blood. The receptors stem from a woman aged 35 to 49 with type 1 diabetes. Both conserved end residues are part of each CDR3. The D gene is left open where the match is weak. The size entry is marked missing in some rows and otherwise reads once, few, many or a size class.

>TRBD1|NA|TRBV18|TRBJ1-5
CASSAGQESQPQHF
TGTGCCAGCTCGGCGGGACAGGAATCTCAGCCCCAGCATTTT
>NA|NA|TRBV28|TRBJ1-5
CASSPPGGASHQPQHF
TGTGCCAGCAGTCCCCCGGGGGGGGCATCGCATCAGCCCCAGCATTTT
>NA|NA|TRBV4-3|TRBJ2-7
CASSQVDRIHEQYF
TGCGCCAGCAGCCAGGTCGACAGGATCCACGAGCAGTACTTC
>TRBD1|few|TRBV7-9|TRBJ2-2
CASSWLGTANTGELFF
TGTGCCAGCAGTTGGTTAGGGACAGCGAACACCGGGGAGCTGTTTTTT
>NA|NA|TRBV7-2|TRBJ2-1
CASSDGQHNEQFF
TGTGCCAGCAGCGACGGACAGCACAATGAGCAGTTCTTC
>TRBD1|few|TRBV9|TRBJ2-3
CASSSRDRPGTDTQYF
TGTGCCAGCAGCTCCCGGGACAGGCCTGGGACAGATACGCAGTATTTT
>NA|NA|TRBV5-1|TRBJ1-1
CASSLAYDSLSAEAFF
TGCGCCAGCAGCTTGGCCTACGACTCTTTGAGCGCTGAAGCTTTCTTT
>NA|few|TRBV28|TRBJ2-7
CASSFSGTYEQYF
TGTGCCAGCAGTTTTAGCGGTACCTACGAGCAGTACTTC
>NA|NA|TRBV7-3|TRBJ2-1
CASSLTRGAGAKQFF
TGTGCCAGCAGCTTAACCCGTGGTGCGGGCGCGAAGCAGTTCTTC
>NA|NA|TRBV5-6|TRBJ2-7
CASSRTVVEQYF
TGTGCCAGCAGCCGGACAGTTGTCGAGCAGTACTTC
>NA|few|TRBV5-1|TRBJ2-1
CASSLGSYGLFNEQFF
TGCGCCAGCAGCCTGGGATCCTACGGACTATTCAATGAGCAGTTCTTC
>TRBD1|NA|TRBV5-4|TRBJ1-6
CASSSSGTGTYNSPLHF
TGTGCCAGCAGCTCCTCCGGGACAGGCACCTATAATTCACCCCTCCACTTT
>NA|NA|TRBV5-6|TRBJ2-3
CASSLAPSGSDTQYF
TGTGCCAGCAGCTTGGCCCCAAGCGGGTCAGATACGCAGTATTTT
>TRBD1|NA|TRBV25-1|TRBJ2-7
CASSVGQGTGEQYF
TGTGCCAGCAGTGTGGGACAGGGGACAGGCGAGCAGTACTTC
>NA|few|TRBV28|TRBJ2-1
CASSLVGSVNEQFF
TGTGCCAGCAGTTTGGTAGGTAGCGTCAATGAGCAGTTCTTC
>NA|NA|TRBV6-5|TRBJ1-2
CASTQGGDPNYGYTF
TGTGCCAGCACCCAAGGGGGGGATCCTAACTATGGCTACACCTTC
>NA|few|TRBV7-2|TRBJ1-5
CASSLSGRDGQPQHF
TGTGCCAGCAGCCTGTCGGGCAGGGATGGACAGCCCCAGCATTTT
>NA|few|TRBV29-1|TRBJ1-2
CSVASGDGYTF
TGCAGCGTTGCATCGGGGGATGGCTACACCTTC
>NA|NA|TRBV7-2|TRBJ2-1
CASSSPGLLYNEQFF
TGTGCCAGCAGCTCCCCGGGATTACTGTACAATGAGCAGTTCTTC
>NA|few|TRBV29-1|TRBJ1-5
CSVVEANQPQHF
TGCAGCGTTGTTGAAGCCAATCAGCCCCAGCATTTT
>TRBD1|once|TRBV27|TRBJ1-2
CASSSRQGAYYGYTF
TGTGCCAGCAGTTCCCGACAGGGGGCTTACTATGGCTACACCTTC
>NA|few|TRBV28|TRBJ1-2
CASSLGRRAGYGYTF
TGTGCCAGCAGCCTCGGGCGCAGGGCCGGCTATGGCTACACCTTC
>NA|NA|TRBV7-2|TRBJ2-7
CASSESDSPAYEQYF
TGTGCCAGCAGCGAGTCTGATAGCCCAGCCTACGAGCAGTACTTC
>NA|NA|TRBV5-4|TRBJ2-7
CASSLGQTRYEQYF
TGTGCCAGCAGCTTAGGACAGACCCGCTACGAGCAGTACTTC
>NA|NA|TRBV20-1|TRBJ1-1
CSASRTEEAFF
TGCAGTGCTAGCAGGACAGAAGAAGCTTTCTTT
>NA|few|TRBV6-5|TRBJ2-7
CASSYSRPPGSEQYF
TGTGCCAGCAGTTACTCGAGACCCCCCGGGTCCGAGCAGTACTTC
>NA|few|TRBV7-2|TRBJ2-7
CASSLGPRQYF
TGTGCCAGCAGCTTGGGCCCACGGCAGTACTTC
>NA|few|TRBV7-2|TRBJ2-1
CASSSTYVVNEQFF
TGTGCCAGCAGCTCCACGTATGTAGTGAATGAGCAGTTCTTC
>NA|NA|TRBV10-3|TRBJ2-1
CATSGGAASHSYNEQFF
TGTGCCACTTCTGGCGGGGCGGCATCCCACTCCTACAATGAGCAGTTCTTC
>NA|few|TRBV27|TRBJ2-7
CASSLLGQVGSYEQYF
TGTGCCAGCAGTTTATTGGGGCAGGTCGGCTCCTACGAGCAGTACTTC